This is a list of T cell receptor beta chains from one sample in a study of blood T cell repertoires in COVID-19. The table came from immunoSEQ multiplex PCR; TCRdb's copy has only in-frame clones and leaves some out. The top ten hold around a sixth of the sample, which has approximately 230,000 clones, 70% to 90% seen once. Material for sequencing was PBMCs or T cells enriched from blood (not recorded which). The source of these receptors is a man in his late teens or twenties who had recovered from COVID-19. The CDR3 runs from the conserved cysteine through the conserved F or W. The D gene is left open where the match is weak. Not all rows give a size; the values are once, few, many and, for expanded clones, a class.

d_call,clone_size,j_call,v_call,cdr3_aa,cdr3_nt
TRBD1,.,TRBJ2-5,TRBV6-5,CASSLHRGIETQYF,TGTGCCAGCAGCCTACACAGGGGGATTGAGACCCAGTACTTC
TRBD2,.,TRBJ2-4,TRBV3-1/TRBV3-2,CASSQAPSGGQNIQYF,TGTGCCAGCAGCCAGGCACCTAGCGGGGGGCAAAACATTCAGTACTTC
TRBD1,.,TRBJ1-3,TRBV13,CASSLNRGISGNTIYF,TGTGCCAGCAGCTTGAACAGGGGTATCTCTGGAAACACCATATATTTT
.,.,TRBJ2-7,TRBV3-1/TRBV3-2,CASRLEGGTYEQYF,TGTGCCAGCAGACTCGAAGGCGGTACCTACGAGCAGTACTTC
.,.,TRBJ2-7,TRBV7-9,CASTRDVDEQYF,TGTGCCAGCACTCGCGATGTTGACGAGCAGTACTTC
TRBD1,.,TRBJ2-6,TRBV7-9,CASSLVDRVGANVLTF,TGTGCCAGCAGCTTAGTGGACAGGGTTGGGGCCAACGTCCTGACTTTC
TRBD2,.,TRBJ2-5,TRBV11-3,CASSFGSGGPQETQYF,TGTGCCAGCAGCTTTGGTAGCGGGGGGCCCCAAGAGACCCAGTACTTC
TRBD2,.,TRBJ2-1,TRBV11-3,CASSLDQSGSLSSYNEQFF,TGTGCCAGCAGCTTAGATCAGAGCGGGAGCCTCAGCTCCTACAATGAGCAGTTCTTC
TRBD1,.,TRBJ2-6,TRBV5-1,CASSLAGTGLGGANVLTF,TGCGCCAGCAGCTTGGCCGGGACAGGGCTTGGCGGGGCCAACGTCCTGACTTTC
TRBD2,.,TRBJ2-3,TRBV30,CAWSVKRGGVTQYF,TGTGCCTGGAGTGTGAAGCGGGGGGGCGTTACGCAGTATTTT
TRBD2,few,TRBJ2-2,TRBV12-5,CASGRLHGGTGGTGELFF,TGTGCTAGTGGTCGCCTTCATGGGGGTACGGGGGGCACCGGGGAGCTGTTTTTT
TRBD1,.,TRBJ2-2,TRBV10-3,CAISGRGTEEYGELFF,TGTGCCATCAGTGGTCGTGGGACAGAAGAATACGGGGAGCTGTTTTTT
.,.,TRBJ2-1,TRBV9,CASSVVPTSSYNEQFF,TGTGCCAGCAGCGTAGTACCAACATCCTCCTACAATGAGCAGTTCTTC
.,.,TRBJ2-4,TRBV24-1,CATSDLLDRFFF,TGTGCCACCAGTGATTTGTTGGACAGATTCTTCTTC
.,.,TRBJ1-6,TRBV4-1,CASSQGDNWGSPLHF,TGCGCCAGCAGCCAAGGGGACAATTGGGGGTCACCCCTCCACTTT
TRBD2,.,TRBJ2-4,TRBV18,CASSPLAGDLSAKNIQYF,TGTGCCAGCTCACCTCTGGCGGGAGATCTCTCAGCCAAAAACATTCAGTACTTC
.,once,TRBJ1-4,TRBV7-9,CASSRGVVGEKLFF,TGTGCCAGCAGCCGCGGGGTCGTGGGGGAAAAACTGTTTTTT
TRBD2,.,TRBJ2-7,TRBV4-2,CASSQARGESYEQYF,TGTGCCAGCAGCCAAGCCCGGGGGGAGTCCTACGAGCAGTACTTC
.,once,TRBJ2-3,TRBV28,CASSTQAATDTQYF,TGTGCCAGCAGTACCCAGGCTGCCACAGATACGCAGTATTTT
TRBD1,.,TRBJ1-1,TRBV19,CASNQRQGIGTEAFF,TGTGCCAGTAACCAAAGACAGGGTATAGGCACTGAAGCTTTCTTT
.,.,TRBJ1-1,TRBV7-9,CASSLLNEAFF,TGTGCCAGCAGCTTATTAAACGAGGCTTTCTTT
.,.,TRBJ1-6,TRBV19,CASSIYSTYNSPLHF,TGTGCCAGTAGTATTTACAGTACCTATAATTCACCCCTCCACTTT
.,.,TRBJ2-1,TRBV5-1,CASSWPGAGNEQFF,TGCGCCAGCAGCTGGCCGGGAGCTGGAAATGAGCAGTTCTTC
TRBD2,.,TRBJ2-1,TRBV4-1,CASSNIAGGPSDEQFF,TGCGCCAGCAGCAACATAGCGGGAGGGCCCTCCGATGAGCAGTTCTTC
.,.,TRBJ1-1,TRBV5-1,CASSLKGDTEAFF,TGCGCCAGCAGCTTGAAGGGAGACACTGAAGCTTTCTTT
.,.,TRBJ2-3,TRBV2,CASITTGLSDTQYF,TGTGCCAGCATCACTACGGGACTCTCAGATACGCAGTATTTT
TRBD2,.,TRBJ2-3,TRBV10-3,CAISSGTITDTQYF,TGTGCCATCAGTTCCGGGACTATAACAGATACGCAGTATTTT
.,few,TRBJ1-1,TRBV7-7,CASSLQENTEAFF,TGTGCTAGCAGCTTACAGGAGAACACTGAAGCTTTCTTT
TRBD1,.,TRBJ1-5,TRBV27,CASSFDDSGGGNQPQHF,TGTGCCAGCAGTTTTGATGATTCAGGGGGCGGCAATCAGCCCCAGCATTTT
.,.,TRBJ1-1,TRBV5-6,CASSRGAGKAEAFF,TGTGCCAGCAGCCGGGGGGCAGGGAAGGCTGAAGCTTTCTTT